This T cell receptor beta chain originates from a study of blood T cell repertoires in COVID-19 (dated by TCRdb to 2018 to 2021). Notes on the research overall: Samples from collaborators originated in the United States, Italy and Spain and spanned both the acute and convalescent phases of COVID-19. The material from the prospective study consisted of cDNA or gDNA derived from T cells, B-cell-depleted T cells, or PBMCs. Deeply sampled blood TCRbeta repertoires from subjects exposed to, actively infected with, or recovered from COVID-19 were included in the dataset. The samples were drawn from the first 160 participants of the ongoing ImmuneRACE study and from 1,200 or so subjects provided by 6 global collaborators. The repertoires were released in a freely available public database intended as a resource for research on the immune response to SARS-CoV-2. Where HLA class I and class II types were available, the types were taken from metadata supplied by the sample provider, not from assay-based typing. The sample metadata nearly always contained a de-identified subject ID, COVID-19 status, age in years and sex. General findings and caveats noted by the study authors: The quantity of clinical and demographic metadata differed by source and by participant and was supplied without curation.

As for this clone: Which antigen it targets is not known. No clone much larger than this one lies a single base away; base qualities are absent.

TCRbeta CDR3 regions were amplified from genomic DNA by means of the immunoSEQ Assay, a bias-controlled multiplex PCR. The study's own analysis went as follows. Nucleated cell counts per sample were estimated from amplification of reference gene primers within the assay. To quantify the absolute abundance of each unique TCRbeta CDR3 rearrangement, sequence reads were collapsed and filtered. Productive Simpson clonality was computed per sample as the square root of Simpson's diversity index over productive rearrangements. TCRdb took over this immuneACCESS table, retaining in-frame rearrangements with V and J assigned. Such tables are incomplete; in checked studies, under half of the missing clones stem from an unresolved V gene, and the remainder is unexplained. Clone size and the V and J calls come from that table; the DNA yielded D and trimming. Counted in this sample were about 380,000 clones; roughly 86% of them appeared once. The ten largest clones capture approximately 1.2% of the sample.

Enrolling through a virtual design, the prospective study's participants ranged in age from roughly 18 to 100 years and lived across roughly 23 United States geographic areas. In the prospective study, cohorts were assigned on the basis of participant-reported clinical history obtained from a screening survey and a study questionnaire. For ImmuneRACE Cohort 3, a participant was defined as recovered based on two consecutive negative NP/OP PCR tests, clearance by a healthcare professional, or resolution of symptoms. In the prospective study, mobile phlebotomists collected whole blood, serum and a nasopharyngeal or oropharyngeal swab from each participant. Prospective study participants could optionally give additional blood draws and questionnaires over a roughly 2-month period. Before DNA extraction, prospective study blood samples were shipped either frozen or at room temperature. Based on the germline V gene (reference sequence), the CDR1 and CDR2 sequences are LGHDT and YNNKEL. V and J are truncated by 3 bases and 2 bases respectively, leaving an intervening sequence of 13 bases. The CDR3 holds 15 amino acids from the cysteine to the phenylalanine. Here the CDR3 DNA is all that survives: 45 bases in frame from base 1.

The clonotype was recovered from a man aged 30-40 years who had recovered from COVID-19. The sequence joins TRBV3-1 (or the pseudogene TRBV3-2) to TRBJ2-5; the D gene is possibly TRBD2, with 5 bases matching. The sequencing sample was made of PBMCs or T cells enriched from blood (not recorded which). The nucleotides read TGTGCCAGCAGCCAGGCCGGGGTAGGACAAGAGACCCAGTACTTC. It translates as CASSQAGVGQETQYF.